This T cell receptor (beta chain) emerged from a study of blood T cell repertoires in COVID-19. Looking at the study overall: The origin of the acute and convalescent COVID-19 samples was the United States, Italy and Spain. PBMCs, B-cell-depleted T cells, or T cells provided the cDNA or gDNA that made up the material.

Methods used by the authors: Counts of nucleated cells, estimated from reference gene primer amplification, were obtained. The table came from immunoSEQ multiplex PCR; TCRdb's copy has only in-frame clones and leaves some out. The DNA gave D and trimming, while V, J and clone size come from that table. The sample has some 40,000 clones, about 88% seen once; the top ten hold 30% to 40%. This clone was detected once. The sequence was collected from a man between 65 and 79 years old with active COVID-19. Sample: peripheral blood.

In DNA form, the CDR3 reads TGCGCCACCCAGGACAGGGCCAGAACGTGGGGAATAAGCACAGATACGCAGTATTTT. It translates to CATQDRARTWGISTDTQYF. The chain links TRBV10-2 to TRBJ2-3; TRBD1 matches 8 bases. Germline V CDR1 and CDR2: WSHSY, SAAADI. The V segment lost 10 bases and the J segment 0 bases; nucleotides outside the gene matches: 21. The length of the CDR3 is 19 residues.